This T cell receptor beta chain is from a study of brain T cells in children with intractable seizures. Whole-study findings and limits: Viral specificity was inferred only from CDR3 similarity; HCMV serostatus was unknown.

The CDR3 is 16 amino acids. Per germline, CDR1 MNHEY and CDR2 SMNVEV (reference sequence). The ends were cut back, 0 bases at V and 2 bases at J, with 11 bases in the middle. The time point: blood from clinic visit 5 months post-surgery; TSC patient then seizure free. Sequencing was limited to surgery cases with top T cell transcript signatures in brain tissue. At least one anti-epileptic drug was given before surgery. Method: immunoSEQ multiplex PCR; TCRdb's copy keeps in-frame clones and lacks some. The profile shows about 320,000 clones, over 90% of them singletons. As for this clone: Its specificity is unknown.

Sequenced here: peripheral blood, sampled less than 6 months after surgery. The chain is built from TRBV27 and TRBJ2-1; D remains ambiguous. The TCR originated in a boy under two years old with tuberous sclerosis and intractable seizures. The CDR3 sequence: CASSLSAHTAYNEQFF. The DNA for the CDR3 is TGTGCCAGCAGTTTATCCGCACACACAGCCTACAATGAGCAGTTCTTC.